This T cell receptor beta chain was profiled in a study of shared clonotypes between healthy human individuals. Overall study findings and caveats: Few donors limited the genetic and exposure-history diversity represented. Naive CD4 clonotypes were shared across a few donors at about 5.3%.

Concerning this clone: The antigen is unknown.

J lost 5 bases, V lost 2 bases, and 2 bases had no gene match. In germline, CDR1 is MGHRA, CDR2 YSYEKL. CDR3 length: 13 residues. An assay was performed, and its level was deep. The method was immunoSEQ multiplex PCR; TCRdb's version includes in-frame clones alone and lacks a portion of them. The sample contains approximately 2.5 million clones, over 85% of which appear only once. The material sequenced was naive CD4+ T cells from PBMCs. Subset of the sample: CD45RA+ positively selected. The TCR originated in a man aged 18-30 years in good health. Some clones in this sample may be carry-over from other donors' samples. The chain employs TRBV4-1 and TRBJ2-5; TRBD1 agrees at 7 bases. The CDR3 region has the DNA TGCGCCAGCAGCCAAACAGGGGACGAGACCCAGTACTTC. Translation: CASSQTGDETQYF.